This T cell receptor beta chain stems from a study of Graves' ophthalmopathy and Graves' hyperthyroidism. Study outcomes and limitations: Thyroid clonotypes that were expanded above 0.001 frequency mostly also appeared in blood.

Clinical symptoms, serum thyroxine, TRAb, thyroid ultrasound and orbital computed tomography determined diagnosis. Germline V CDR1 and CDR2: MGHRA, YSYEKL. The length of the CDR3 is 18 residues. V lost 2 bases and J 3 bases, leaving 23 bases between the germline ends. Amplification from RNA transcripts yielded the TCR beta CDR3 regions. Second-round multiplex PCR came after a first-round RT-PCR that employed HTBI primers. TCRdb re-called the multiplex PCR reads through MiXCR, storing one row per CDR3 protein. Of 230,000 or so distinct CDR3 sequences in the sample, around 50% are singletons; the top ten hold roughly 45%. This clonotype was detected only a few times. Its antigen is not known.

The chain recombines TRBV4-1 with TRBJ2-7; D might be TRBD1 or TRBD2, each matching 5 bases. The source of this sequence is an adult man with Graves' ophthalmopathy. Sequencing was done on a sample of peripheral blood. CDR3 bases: TGCGCCAGCAGCCAATCGGCCGCCGGACACCAGAGGGACTACGAGCAGTACTTC. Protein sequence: CASSQSAAGHQRDYEQYF.